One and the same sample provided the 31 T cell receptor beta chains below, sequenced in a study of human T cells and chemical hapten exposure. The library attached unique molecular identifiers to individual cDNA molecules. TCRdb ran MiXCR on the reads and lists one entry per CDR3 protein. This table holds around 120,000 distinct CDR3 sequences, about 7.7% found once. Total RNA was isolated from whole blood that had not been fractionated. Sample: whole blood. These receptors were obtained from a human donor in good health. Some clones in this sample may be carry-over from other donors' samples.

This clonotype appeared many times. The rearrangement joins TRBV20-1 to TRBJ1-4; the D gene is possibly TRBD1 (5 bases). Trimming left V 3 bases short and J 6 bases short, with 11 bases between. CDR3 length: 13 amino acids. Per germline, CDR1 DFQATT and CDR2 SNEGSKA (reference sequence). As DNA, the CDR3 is TGCAGTGCTAGTATTCAGGGAGATGAAAAACTGTTTTTT. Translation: CSASIQGDEKLFF.

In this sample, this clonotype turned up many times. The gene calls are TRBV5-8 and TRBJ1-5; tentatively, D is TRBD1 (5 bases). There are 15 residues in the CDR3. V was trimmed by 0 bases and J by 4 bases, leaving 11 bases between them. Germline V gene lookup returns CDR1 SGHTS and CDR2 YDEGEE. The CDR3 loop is CASSLGQGRNQPQHF. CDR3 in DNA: TGTGCCAGCAGCTTGGGGCAGGGAAGGAATCAGCCCCAGCATTTT.

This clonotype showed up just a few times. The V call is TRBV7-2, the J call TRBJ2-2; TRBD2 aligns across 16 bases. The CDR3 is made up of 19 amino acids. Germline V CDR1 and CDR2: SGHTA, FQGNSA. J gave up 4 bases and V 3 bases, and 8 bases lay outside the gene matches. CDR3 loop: CASSLTGLAGGSGTGELFF. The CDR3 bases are TGTGCCAGCAGCTTGACGGGACTAGCGGGGGGGTCGGGCACCGGGGAGCTGTTTTTT.

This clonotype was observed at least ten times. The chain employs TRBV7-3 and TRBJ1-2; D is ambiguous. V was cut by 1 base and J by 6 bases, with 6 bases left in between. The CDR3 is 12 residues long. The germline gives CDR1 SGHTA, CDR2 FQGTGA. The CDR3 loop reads CASSLNGDGYTF. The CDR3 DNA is TGTGCCAGCAGCTTAAATGGTGATGGCTACACCTTC. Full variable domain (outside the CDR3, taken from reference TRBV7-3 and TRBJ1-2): GAGVSQTPSNKVTEKGKYVELRCDPISGHTALYWYRQSLGQGPEFLIYFQGTGAADDSGLPNDRFFAVRPEGSVSTLKIQRTERGDSAVYLCASSLNGDGYTFGSGTRLTVV.

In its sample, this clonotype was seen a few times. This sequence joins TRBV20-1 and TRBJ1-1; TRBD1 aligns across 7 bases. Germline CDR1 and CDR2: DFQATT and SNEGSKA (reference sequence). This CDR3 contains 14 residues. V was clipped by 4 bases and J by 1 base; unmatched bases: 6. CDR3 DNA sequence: TGCAGTGCTAAACAGGGGAGTGGGAACACTGAAGCTTTCTTT. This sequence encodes CSAKQGSGNTEAFF.

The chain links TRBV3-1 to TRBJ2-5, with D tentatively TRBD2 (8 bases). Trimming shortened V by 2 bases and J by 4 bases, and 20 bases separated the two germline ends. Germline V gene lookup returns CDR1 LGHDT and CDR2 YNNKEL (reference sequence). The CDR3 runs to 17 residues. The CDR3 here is CASSQLSGTRTGETQYF. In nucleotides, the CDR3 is TGTGCCAGCAGCCAATTATCCGGGACTAGGACAGGAGAGACCCAGTACTTC.

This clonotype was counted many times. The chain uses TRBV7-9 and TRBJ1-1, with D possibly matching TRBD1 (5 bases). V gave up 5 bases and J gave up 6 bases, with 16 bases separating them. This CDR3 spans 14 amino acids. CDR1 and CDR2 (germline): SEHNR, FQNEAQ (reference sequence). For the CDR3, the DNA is TGTGCCAGCAGCCCCGGGAGGGTAGGGGCTGAAGCTTTCTTT. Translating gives CASSPGRVGAEAFF.

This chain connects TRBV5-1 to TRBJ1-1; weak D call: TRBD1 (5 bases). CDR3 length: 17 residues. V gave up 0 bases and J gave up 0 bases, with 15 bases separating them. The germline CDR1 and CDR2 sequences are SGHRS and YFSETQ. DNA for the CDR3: TGCGCCAGCAGCTTGGGAGGGGCAGGAAGAATGAACACTGAAGCTTTCTTT. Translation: CASSLGGAGRMNTEAFF.

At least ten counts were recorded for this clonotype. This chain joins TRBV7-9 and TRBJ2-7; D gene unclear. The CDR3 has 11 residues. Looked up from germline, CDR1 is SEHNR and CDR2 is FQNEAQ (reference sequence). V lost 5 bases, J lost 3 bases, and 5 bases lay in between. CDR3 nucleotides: TGTGCCAGCAGCCCCGACTACGAGCAGTACTTC. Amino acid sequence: CASSPDYEQYF. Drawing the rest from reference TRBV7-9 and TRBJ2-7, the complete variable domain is DTGVSQNPRHKITKRGQNVTFRCDPISEHNRLYWYRQTLGQGPEFLTYFQNEAQLEKSRLLSDRFSAERPKGSFSTLEIQRTEQGDSAMYLCASSPDYEQYFGPGTRLTVT.

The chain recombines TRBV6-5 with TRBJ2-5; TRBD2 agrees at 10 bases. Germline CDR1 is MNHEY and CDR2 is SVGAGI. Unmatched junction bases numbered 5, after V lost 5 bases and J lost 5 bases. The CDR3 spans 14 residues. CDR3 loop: CASSQREGGETQYF. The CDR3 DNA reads TGTGCCAGCAGTCAGCGGGAGGGCGGCGAGACCCAGTACTTC.

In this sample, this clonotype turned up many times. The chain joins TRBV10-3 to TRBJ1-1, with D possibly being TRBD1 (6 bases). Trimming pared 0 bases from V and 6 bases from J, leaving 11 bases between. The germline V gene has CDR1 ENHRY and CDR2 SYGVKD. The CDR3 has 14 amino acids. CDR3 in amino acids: CAISESAGEPEAFF. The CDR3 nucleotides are TGTGCCATCAGTGAGTCAGCAGGGGAGCCTGAAGCTTTCTTT.

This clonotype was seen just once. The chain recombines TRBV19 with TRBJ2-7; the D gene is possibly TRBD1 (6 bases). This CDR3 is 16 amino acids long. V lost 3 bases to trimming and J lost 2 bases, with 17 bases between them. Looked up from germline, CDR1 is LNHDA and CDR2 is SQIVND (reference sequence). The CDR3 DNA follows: TGTGCCAGTAGTATGTTCCTTGGGGGCCAGACCTACGAGCAGTACTTC. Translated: CASSMFLGGQTYEQYF. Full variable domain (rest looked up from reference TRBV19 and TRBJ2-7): DGGITQSPKYLFRKEGQNVTLSCEQNLNHDAMYWYRQDPGQGLRLIYYSQIVNDFQKGDIAEGYSVSREKKESFPLTVTSAQKNPTAFYLCASSMFLGGQTYEQYFGPGTRLTVT.

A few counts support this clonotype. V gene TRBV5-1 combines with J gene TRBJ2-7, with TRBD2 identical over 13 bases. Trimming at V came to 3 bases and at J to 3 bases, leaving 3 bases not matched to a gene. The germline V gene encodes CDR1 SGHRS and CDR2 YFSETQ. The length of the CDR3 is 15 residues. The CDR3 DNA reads TGCGCCAGCAGCTGGGGGACTAGCGGGGTCTACGAGCAGTACTTC. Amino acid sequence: CASSWGTSGVYEQYF.

CDR3 coding DNA: TGTGCCAGCAGCCCAGGGCCAACTAATGAAAAACTGTTTTTT. It specifies CASSPGPTNEKLFF. J is TRBJ1-4 and V is TRBV3-1; the D gene is possibly TRBD1 (5 bases). The CDR3 is 14 residues long. Trimming pared 4 bases from V and 0 bases from J, leaving 6 bases between. Germline values: CDR1 LGHDT, CDR2 YNNKEL (reference sequence).

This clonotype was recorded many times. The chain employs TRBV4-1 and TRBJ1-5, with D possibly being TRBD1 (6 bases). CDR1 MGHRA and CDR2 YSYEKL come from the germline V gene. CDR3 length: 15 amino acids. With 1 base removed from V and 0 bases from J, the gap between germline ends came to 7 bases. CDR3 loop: CASSQVQGSNQPQHF. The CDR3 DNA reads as TGCGCCAGCAGCCAAGTACAGGGTAGCAATCAGCCCCAGCATTTT.

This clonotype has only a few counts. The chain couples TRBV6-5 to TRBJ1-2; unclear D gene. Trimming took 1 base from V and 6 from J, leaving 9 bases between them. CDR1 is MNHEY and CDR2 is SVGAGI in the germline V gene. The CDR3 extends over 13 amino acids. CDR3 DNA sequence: TGTGCCAGCAGTTACTGGGAAAAGGATGGCTACACCTTC. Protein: CASSYWEKDGYTF.

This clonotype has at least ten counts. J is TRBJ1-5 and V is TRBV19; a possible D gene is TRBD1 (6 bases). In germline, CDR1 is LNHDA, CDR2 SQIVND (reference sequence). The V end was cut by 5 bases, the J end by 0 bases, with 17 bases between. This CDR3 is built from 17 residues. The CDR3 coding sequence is TGTGCCAGTAGTGCGACAGGACTCTCTTATAGCAATCAGCCCCAGCATTTT. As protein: CASSATGLSYSNQPQHF.

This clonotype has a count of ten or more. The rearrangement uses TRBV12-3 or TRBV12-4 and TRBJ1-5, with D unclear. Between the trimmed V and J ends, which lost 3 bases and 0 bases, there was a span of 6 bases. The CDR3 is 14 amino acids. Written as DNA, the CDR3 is TGTGCCAGCAGTTTGAAGGTTAGCAATCAGCCCCAGCATTTT. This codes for CASSLKVSNQPQHF.

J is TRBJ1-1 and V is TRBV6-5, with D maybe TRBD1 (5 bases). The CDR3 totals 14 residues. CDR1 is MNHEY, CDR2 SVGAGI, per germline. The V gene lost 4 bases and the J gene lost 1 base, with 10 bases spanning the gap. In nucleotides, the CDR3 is TGTGCCAGCAGTTCCAGGGAATCGAACACTGAAGCTTTCTTT. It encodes CASSSRESNTEAFF.

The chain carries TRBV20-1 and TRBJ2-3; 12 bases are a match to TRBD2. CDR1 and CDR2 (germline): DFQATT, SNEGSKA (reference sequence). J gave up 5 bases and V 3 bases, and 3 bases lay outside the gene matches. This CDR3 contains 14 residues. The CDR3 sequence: CSARTSGSVDTQYF. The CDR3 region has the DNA TGCAGTGCTAGGACTAGCGGGAGCGTAGATACGCAGTATTTT.

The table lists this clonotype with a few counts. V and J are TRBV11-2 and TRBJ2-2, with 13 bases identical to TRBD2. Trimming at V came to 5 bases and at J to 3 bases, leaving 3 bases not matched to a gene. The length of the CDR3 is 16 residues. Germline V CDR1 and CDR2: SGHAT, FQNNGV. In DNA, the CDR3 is TGTGCCAGCAGCGCCGGACTAGCGGGAGACACCGGGGAGCTGTTTTTT. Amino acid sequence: CASSAGLAGDTGELFF.

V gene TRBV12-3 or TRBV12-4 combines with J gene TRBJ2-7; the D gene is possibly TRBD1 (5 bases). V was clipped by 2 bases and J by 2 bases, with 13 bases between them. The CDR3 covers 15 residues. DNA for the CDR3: TGTGCCAGCAGTTTACAGGGATCCCTTACCTACGAGCAGTACTTC. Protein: CASSLQGSLTYEQYF.

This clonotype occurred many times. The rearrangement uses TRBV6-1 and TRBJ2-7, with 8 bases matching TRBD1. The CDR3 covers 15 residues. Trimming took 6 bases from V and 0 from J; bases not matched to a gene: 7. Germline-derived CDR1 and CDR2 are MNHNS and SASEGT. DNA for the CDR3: TGTGCCAGCAGGGGGACAGGCGACATCTCCTACGAGCAGTACTTC. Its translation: CASRGTGDISYEQYF.

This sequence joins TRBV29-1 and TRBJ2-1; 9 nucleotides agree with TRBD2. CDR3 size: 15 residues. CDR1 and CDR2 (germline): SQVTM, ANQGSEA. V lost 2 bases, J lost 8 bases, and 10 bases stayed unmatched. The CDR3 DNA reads TGCAGCGTTGAACTAGCGGGATGGGATAACTATGAGCAGTTCTTC. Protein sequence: CSVELAGWDNYEQFF.

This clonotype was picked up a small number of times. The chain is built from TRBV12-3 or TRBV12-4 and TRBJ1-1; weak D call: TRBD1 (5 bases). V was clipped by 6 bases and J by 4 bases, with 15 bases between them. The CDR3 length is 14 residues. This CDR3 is CASSEDTRVTEAFF. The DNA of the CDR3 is TGTGCCAGCAGCGAGGACACGCGGGTCACTGAAGCTTTCTTT.

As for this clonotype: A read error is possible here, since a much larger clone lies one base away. The CDR3 spells CSVEVRTAEAFF. CDR3 coding DNA: TGCAGCGTCGAAGTACGAACCGCTGAAGCTTTCTTT. V and J are TRBV29-1 and TRBJ1-1, with no clear D. The CDR3 length is 12 residues. Germline V gene data show CDR1 as SQVTM and CDR2 as ANQGSEA. Full variable domain (remainder filled in from reference TRBV29-1 and TRBJ1-1): SAVISQKPSRDICQRGTSLTIQCQVDSQVTMMFWYRQQPGQSLTLIATANQGSEATYESGFVIDKFPISRPNLTFSTLTVSNMSPEDSSIYLCSVEVRTAEAFFGQGTRLTVV.

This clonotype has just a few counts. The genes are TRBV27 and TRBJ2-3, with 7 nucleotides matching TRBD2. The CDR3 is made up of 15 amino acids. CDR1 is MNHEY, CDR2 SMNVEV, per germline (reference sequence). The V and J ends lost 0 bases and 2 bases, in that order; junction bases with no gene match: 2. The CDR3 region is CASSLSGTITDTQYF. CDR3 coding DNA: TGTGCCAGCAGTTTATCGGGGACTATCACAGATACGCAGTATTTT.

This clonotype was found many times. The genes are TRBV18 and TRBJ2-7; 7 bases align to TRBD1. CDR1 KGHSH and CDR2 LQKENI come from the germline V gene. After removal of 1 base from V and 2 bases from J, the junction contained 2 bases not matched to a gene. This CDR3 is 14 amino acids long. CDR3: CASSPLQGAYEQYF. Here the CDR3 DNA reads TGTGCCAGCTCACCACTTCAGGGGGCCTACGAGCAGTACTTC.

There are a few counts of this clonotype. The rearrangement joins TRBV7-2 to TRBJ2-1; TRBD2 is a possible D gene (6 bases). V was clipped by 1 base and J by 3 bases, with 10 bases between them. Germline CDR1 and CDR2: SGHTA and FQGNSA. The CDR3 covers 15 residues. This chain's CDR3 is CASSLGSSGYNEQFF. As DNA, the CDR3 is TGTGCCAGCAGCTTAGGAAGTAGCGGCTACAATGAGCAGTTCTTC. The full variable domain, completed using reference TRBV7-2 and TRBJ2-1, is GAGVSQSPSNKVTEKGKDVELRCDPISGHTALYWYRQSLGQGLEFLIYFQGNSAPDKSGLPSDRFSAERTGGSVSTLTIQRTQQEDSAVYLCASSLGSSGYNEQFFGPGTRLTVL.

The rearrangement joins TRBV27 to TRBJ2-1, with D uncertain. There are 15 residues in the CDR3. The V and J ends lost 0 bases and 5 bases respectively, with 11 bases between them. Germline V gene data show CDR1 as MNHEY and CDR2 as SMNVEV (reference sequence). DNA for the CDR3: TGTGCCAGCAGTTTATCGGAGACTCTTCACAATGAGCAGTTCTTC. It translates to CASSLSETLHNEQFF.

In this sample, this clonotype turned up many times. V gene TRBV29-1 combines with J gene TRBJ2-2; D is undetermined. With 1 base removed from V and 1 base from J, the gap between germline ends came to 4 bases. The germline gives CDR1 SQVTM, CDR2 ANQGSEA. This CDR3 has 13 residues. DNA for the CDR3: TGCAGCGTTGAAGGGAAGAACACCGGGGAGCTGTTTTTT. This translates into CSVEGKNTGELFF.